Given below is one TCR beta chain in context. The target antigen is unknown. The sample comes from a study of cytomegalovirus exposure and HLA in healthy donors. Study results and caveats: In a later analysis, HLA-associated TCR beta chains were more clonally expanded than equally common others. A later analysis reported that several of the most significant clusters appeared to be linked to common viral pathogens, among them Epstein-Barr virus. Some V segments, TRBV6-2 and TRBV6-3 among them, were indistinguishable and were therefore excluded. Researchers catalogued over 150 TCR beta chains as cytomegalovirus-associated.

The PCR had 60 Vbeta and 13 Jbeta primers. Here immunoSEQ multiplex PCR was the method, and the copy in TCRdb shows in-frame clones only, minus some. The repertoire holds approximately 170,000 clones, roughly 85% seen once, with 1.5% in the top ten. Trimming cost V 0 bases and J 7 bases, with 7 bases left between them. The CDR3 totals 14 residues. Germline assignment: CDR1 MNHNY and CDR2 SVGAGI (reference sequence). The clonotype originates from a male donor in good health and CMV-seronegative. The chain combines TRBV6-6 with TRBJ1-6; D unclear. The sequencing sample was made of PBMCs. The CDR3 here is CASSYSLINSPLHF. Here the CDR3 DNA reads TGTGCCAGCAGTTACTCCCTTATAAATTCACCCCTCCACTTT.